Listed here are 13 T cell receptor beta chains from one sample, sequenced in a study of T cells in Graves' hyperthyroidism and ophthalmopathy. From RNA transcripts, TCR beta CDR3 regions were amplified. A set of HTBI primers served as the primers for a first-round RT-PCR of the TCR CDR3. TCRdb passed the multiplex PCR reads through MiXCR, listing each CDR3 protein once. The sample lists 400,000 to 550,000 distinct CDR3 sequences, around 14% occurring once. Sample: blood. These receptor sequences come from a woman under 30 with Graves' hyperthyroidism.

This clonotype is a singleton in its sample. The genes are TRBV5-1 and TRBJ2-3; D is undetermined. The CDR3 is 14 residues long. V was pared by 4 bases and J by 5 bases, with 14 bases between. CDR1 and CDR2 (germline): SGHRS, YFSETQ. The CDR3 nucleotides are TGCGCCAGCAGCGTTGCCCCGAGTGAAGATACGCAGTATTTT. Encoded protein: CASSVAPSEDTQYF.

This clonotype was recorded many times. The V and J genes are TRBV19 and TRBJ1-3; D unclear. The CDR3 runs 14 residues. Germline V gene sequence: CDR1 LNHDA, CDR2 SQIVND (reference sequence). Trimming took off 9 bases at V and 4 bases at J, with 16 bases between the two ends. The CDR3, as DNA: TGTGCCAGCCGGAGGACCGGTTTGGGAAACACCATATATTTT. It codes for CASRRTGLGNTIYF.

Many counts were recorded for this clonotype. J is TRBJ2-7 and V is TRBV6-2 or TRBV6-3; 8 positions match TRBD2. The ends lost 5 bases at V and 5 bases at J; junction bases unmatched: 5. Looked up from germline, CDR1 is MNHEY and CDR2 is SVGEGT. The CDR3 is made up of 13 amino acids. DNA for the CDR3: TGTGCCAGCAGTGGGACTAGTGGCGACGAGCAGTACGTC. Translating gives CASSGTSGDEQYV.

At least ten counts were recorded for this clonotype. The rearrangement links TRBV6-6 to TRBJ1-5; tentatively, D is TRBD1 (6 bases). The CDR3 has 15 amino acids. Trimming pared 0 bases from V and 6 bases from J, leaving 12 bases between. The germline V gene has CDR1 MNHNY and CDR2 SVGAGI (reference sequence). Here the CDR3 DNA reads TGTGCCAGCAGTTACTCCCCACAGGGTGTTCAGCCCCAGCATTTT. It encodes CASSYSPQGVQPQHF.

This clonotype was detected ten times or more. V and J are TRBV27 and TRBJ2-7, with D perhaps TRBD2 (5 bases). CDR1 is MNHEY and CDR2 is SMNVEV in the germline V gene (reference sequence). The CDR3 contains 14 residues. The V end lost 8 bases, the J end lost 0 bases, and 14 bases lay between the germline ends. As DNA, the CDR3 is TGTGCCAGCGCCCCGGGCGGAGGCTCCTACGAGCAGTACTTC. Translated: CASAPGGGSYEQYF.

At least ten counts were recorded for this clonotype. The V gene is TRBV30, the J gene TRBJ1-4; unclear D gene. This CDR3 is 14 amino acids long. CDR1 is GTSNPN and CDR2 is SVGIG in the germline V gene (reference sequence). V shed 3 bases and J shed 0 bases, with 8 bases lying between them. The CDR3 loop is CAWSRTATNEKLFF. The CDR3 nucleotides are TGTGCCTGGAGCCGAACCGCAACTAATGAAAAACTGTTTTTT.

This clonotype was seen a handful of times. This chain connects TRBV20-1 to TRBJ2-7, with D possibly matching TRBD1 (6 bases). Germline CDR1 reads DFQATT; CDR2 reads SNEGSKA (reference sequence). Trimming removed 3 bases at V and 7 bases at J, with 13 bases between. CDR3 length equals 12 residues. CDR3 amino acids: CSASTGNGEQYV. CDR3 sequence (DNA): TGCAGTGCTAGCACAGGGAACGGGGAGCAGTACGTC.

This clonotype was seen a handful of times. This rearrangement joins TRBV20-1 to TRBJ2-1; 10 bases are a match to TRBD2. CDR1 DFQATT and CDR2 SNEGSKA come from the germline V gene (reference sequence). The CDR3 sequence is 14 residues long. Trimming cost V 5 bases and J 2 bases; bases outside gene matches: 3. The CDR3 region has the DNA TGCAGTGCTGATCTAGCGGGAGCCTACAATGAGCAGTTCTTC. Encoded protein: CSADLAGAYNEQFF.

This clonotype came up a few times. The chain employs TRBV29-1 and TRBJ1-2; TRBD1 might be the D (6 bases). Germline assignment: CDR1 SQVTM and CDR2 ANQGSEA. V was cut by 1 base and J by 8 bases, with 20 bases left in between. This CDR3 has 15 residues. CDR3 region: CSVEGADSRPPGYTF. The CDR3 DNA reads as TGCAGCGTTGAAGGGGCGGACAGCAGGCCGCCGGGCTACACCTTC.

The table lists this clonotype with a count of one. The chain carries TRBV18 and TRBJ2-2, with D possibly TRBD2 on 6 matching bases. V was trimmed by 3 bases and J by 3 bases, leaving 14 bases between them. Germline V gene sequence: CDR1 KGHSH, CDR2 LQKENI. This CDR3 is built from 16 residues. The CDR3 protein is CASSPATPGDTGELFF. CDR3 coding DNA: TGTGCCAGCTCACCCGCTACCCCGGGGGACACCGGGGAGCTGTTTTTT.

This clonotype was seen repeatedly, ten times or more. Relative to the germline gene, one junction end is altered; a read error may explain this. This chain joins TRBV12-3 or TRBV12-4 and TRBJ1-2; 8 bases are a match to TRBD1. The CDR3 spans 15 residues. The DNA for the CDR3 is TGTGCCAGCAGATTAGGACAGGGCCACAGCTATGGCTACACCTTC. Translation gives CASRLGQGHSYGYTF.

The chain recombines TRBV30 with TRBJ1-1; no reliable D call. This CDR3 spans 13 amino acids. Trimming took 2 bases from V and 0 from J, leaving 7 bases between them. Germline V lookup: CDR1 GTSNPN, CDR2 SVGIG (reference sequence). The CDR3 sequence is CAWSSDLNTEAFF. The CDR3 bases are TGTGCCTGGAGTTCGGACTTGAACACTGAAGCTTTCTTT.

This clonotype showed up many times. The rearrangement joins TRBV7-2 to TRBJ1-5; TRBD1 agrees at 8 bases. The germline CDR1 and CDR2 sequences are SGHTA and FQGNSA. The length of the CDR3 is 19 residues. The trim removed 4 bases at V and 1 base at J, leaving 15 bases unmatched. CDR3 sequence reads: CASSSGTGRRGGSNQPQHF. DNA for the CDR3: TGTGCCAGCAGCTCCGGGACAGGACGGCGCGGGGGAAGCAATCAGCCCCAGCATTTT.